This TCR beta chain was obtained from a study of technical replicates of blood from a handful of donors (dated by TCRdb to about 2017). Comment on this clone: The antigen it binds to is not known. Base qualities are not at hand, and no much larger clone is one base apart. Different DNA sequences within this sample yield the same CDR3.

The CDR3 starts with the cysteine, ends with the phenylalanine, and has 13 residues. The kept DNA is CDR3 alone, 39 bases in frame from the first base. Reading the germline V gene gives CDR1 SQVTM and CDR2 ANQGSEA. V drops 3 bases and J drops 3 bases, leaving 12 bases in between. Libraries were prepared through the immunoSEQ multiplex PCR assay. This is the immuneACCESS table as TCRdb keeps it, with only in-frame sequences that have V and J called. A part of the clones is gone; compared with another copy, unresolved V genes explain less than half, and the rest is unexplained. Counted in this sample were more than 80,000 clones; 95% of them appeared once. Less than 0.25% of the sample rests with the top ten.

The chain links TRBV29-1 with TRBJ2-7; the D gene is perhaps TRBD2, on 5 matching bases. This receptor was taken from a human donor in good health. The sample comprised T cells isolated from PBMCs. CDR3 region: CSVEGGSGYEQYF. The DNA reads as follows: TGCAGCGTTGAGGGTGGGAGCGGCTACGAGCAGTACTTC.